Detailed here is one T cell receptor (beta chain). These data are taken from a study of T cell changes during pregnancy in multiple sclerosis. V was clipped by 6 bases and J by 4 bases, with 12 bases between them. Germline CDR1 is MNHEY and CDR2 is SMNVEV (reference sequence). The length of the CDR3 is 13 residues. Libraries were prepared by immunoSEQ multiplex PCR; TCRdb keeps only in-frame clonotypes and omits some of them. The repertoire includes 50,000 to 65,000 clones, 85% to 95% of them detected once, and 2.5% to 4% sits in the top ten. This receptor was taken from a female donor with multiple sclerosis, enrolled in a pregnancy study. The sample in question was CD8+ T cells from peripheral blood mononuclear cells, obtained in the second trimester of pregnancy. The chain joins TRBV27 to TRBJ1-2, with D perhaps matching TRBD1 (6 bases). In nucleotides, the CDR3 is TGTGCCAGCAGCCTCGGACAGTCCTATGGCTACACCTTC. This translates into CASSLGQSYGYTF.